This T cell receptor (beta chain) derives from a study of technical replicates of blood from a few donors (dated by TCRdb to the late 2010s). Worth noting for this clone: Its antigen remains unidentified. Base quality data are lacking; no much larger clone is found one base away.

Library generation was performed with the immunoSEQ multiplex PCR assay. TCRdb retrieved this table from immuneACCESS and kept in-frame rearrangements only. Not all clones are present; in checked studies, unresolved V genes account for under half, and no reason is known for the remainder. For this sample the table gives about 76,000 clones, of which about 91% were detected only once. The top ten hold 0.2% to 0.25% of the sample. The germline V gene gives CDR1 as SGHRS and CDR2 as YFSETQ. The CDR3 has 13 amino acids, counting the end cysteine and phenylalanine. The entry retains the CDR3 DNA only, 39 bases that are in frame from base 1. V ends up 8 bases short and J 8 bases short, with an unmatched junction base count of 6.

The V gene is TRBV5-1 and the J gene is TRBJ1-6; a stretch of 8 junction bases matches TRBD1. Sequenced: T cells isolated from PBMCs. The sequence came from a human donor in good health. The nucleotides are TGCGCCAGTCAGACAGGGGCGGATTCACCCCTCCACTTT. It encodes CASQTGADSPLHF.